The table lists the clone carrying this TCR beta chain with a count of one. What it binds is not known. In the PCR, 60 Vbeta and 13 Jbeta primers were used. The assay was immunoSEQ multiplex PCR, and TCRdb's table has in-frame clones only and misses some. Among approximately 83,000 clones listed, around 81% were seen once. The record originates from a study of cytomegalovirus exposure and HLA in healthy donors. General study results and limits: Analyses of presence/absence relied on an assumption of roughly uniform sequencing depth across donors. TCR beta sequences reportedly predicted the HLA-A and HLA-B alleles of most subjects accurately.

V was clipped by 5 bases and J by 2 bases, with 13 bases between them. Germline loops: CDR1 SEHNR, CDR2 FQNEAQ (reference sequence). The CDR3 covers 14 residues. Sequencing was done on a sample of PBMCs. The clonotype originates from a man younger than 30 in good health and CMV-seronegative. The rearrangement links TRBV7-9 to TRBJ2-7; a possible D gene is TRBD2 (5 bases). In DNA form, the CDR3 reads TGTGCCAGCAGCATTCCGGGATCACCCTACGAGCAGTACTTC. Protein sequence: CASSIPGSPYEQYF. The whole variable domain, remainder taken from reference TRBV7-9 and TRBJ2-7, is DTGVSQNPRHKITKRGQNVTFRCDPISEHNRLYWYRQTLGQGPEFLTYFQNEAQLEKSRLLSDRFSAERPKGSFSTLEIQRTEQGDSAMYLCASSIPGSPYEQYFGPGTRLTVT.